The 28 T cell receptor beta chains given below trace back to one sample, sequenced in a study of cytotoxic CD8 clonotypes in ibrutinib-treated CLL. The assay was immunoSEQ multiplex PCR, and TCRdb's table has in-frame clones only and misses some. The data hold about 160,000 clones, with 81% observed a single time. The specimen was PBMCs, collected after 12 months of ibrutinib treatment. Receptor source: a human donor with chronic lymphocytic leukemia.

The rearrangement links TRBV29-1 to TRBJ1-2; D is undetermined. V was cut by 5 bases and J by 6 bases, with 7 bases left in between. This CDR3 is built from 10 residues. Germline assignment: CDR1 SQVTM and CDR2 ANQGSEA. CDR3 nucleotides: TGCAGCGTTTGGGAAAATGGCTACACCTTC. It encodes CSVWENGYTF.

This chain connects TRBV6-6 to TRBJ1-2; maybe TRBD1 (6 bases). Per the germline V gene, CDR1 is MNHNY and CDR2 is SVGAGI (reference sequence). Trimming pared 3 bases from V and 4 bases from J, leaving 12 bases between. This CDR3 spans 14 amino acids. The CDR3 nucleotides read TGTGCCAGCAGTTATAAGGTGGACAGCTATGGCTACACCTTC. Its translation is CASSYKVDSYGYTF.

The chain uses TRBV5-1 and TRBJ2-3, with D perhaps matching TRBD1 or TRBD2 (5 bases each). This CDR3 region has 15 residues. The V and J ends lost 2 bases and 1 base respectively, with 11 bases between them. CDR1 and CDR2 (germline): SGHRS, YFSETQ. The CDR3, as DNA: TGCGCCAGCAGCTTAATAGGGGACCGCACAGATACGCAGTATTTT. Its translation: CASSLIGDRTDTQYF.

The genes are TRBV5-4 and TRBJ2-7; TRBD1 aligns across 12 bases. Losses at the gene ends were 4 bases for V and 5 bases for J; bases not matched to a gene: 7. Germline V gives CDR1 SGHNT, CDR2 YYREEE (reference sequence). The length of the CDR3 is 15 residues. The CDR3 DNA follows: TGTGCCAGCAGCGCACCGGGACAGGGGGCCCACGAGCAGTACTTC. This gives the protein CASSAPGQGAHEQYF.

The rearrangement uses TRBV4-3 and TRBJ1-2; D may be TRBD1 (6 bases). CDR3 size: 13 residues. The germline V and J ends were trimmed by 1 base and 4 bases, with 7 bases remaining between them. Germline V gene sequence: CDR1 LGHNA, CDR2 YSLEER. The CDR3 loop reads CASSQGGGYGYTF. The CDR3 DNA sequence: TGCGCCAGCAGCCAAGGAGGGGGCTATGGCTACACCTTC.

This rearrangement joins TRBV18 to TRBJ2-7; maybe TRBD2 (5 bases). In germline, CDR1 is KGHSH, CDR2 LQKENI. The CDR3 length is 13 residues. V was trimmed by 7 bases and J by 5 bases, leaving 15 bases between them. The CDR3 nucleotides are TGTGCCAGCTATTCTTTAGCGTCCCACGAGCAGTACTTC. Amino acid sequence: CASYSLASHEQYF.

The J gene is TRBJ2-7, the V gene TRBV28; D not resolved. V lost 1 base and J lost 3, with 4 bases in between. This CDR3 contains 12 residues. The germline CDR1 and CDR2 sequences are MDHEN and SYDVKM. The CDR3 is CASSLSDYEQYF. CDR3 in DNA: TGTGCCAGCAGTTTATCAGACTACGAGCAGTACTTC.

This chain joins TRBV5-6 and TRBJ2-3, with D perhaps TRBD2 (6 bases). The V gene's germline CDR1 is SGHDT and CDR2 YYEEEE. This CDR3 spans 19 amino acids. V was shortened by 0 bases and J by 6 bases, with 26 bases between the two germline ends. The DNA of the CDR3 is TGTGCCAGCAGCTTGGGTGGGACTCCTCAGATGGGCTGCGTGGATACGCAGTATTTT. Translating gives CASSLGGTPQMGCVDTQYF. The whole variable domain, filled in from reference TRBV5-6 and TRBJ2-3, reads DAGVTQSPTHLIKTRGQQVTLRCSPKSGHDTVSWYQQALGQGPQFIFQYYEEEERQRGNFPDRFSGHQFPNYSSELNVNALLLGDSALYLCASSLGGTPQMGCVDTQYFGPGTRLTVL.

This chain joins TRBV6-1 and TRBJ2-3, with TRBD1 identical over 10 bases. The germline V gene has CDR1 MNHNS and CDR2 SASEGT. The CDR3 has 16 residues. V was pared by 3 bases and J by 5 bases, with 8 bases of the junction left unmatched. The CDR3 DNA reads TGTGCCAGCAGTGAGCCCTGGACAGGGGGGTTAGATACGCAGTATTTT. It encodes CASSEPWTGGLDTQYF.

This rearrangement joins TRBV28 to TRBJ2-5; 7 bases line up with TRBD1. The germline CDR1 and CDR2 sequences are MDHEN and SYDVKM. J was trimmed by 4 bases and V by 3 bases; bases with no gene match: 14. This CDR3 has 17 amino acids. Here the CDR3 reads CASSFFDRVWFVETQYF. In DNA form, the CDR3 reads TGTGCCAGCAGTTTTTTCGACAGGGTTTGGTTCGTAGAGACCCAGTACTTC.

V gene TRBV7-9 combines with J gene TRBJ1-5; unclear D gene. Trimming took off 5 bases at V and 2 bases at J, with 13 bases between the two ends. Germline-derived CDR1 and CDR2 are SEHNR and FQNEAQ (reference sequence). This CDR3 is 15 amino acids long. The CDR3: CASSPSLWGNQPQHF. CDR3 in DNA: TGTGCCAGCAGCCCGTCACTTTGGGGCAATCAGCCCCAGCATTTT.

The chain uses TRBV27 and TRBJ1-1; D is unclear. V was clipped by 7 bases and J by 1 base, with 13 bases between them. There are 14 residues in the CDR3. Per germline, CDR1 MNHEY and CDR2 SMNVEV (reference sequence). CDR3: CASTNSRANTEAFF. The CDR3 region has the DNA TGTGCCAGCACCAACTCTAGGGCGAACACTGAAGCTTTCTTT.

The chain couples TRBV6-5 to TRBJ1-3, with TRBD1 as a possible D gene (5 bases). Trimming shortened V by 4 bases and J by 4 bases, and 8 bases separated the two germline ends. This CDR3 is 13 amino acids long. The germline gives CDR1 MNHEY, CDR2 SVGAGI. The CDR3 region is CASSWGRGNTIYF. The CDR3 coding sequence is TGTGCCAGCAGTTGGGGACGGGGAAACACCATATATTTT.

The rearrangement uses TRBV5-1 and TRBJ1-1; possible D gene TRBD1, 6 bases. The CDR3 covers 15 residues. Between the trimmed V and J ends, which lost 7 bases and 0 bases, there was a span of 16 bases. Per the germline V gene, CDR1 is SGHRS and CDR2 is YFSETQ. The CDR3 loop reads CASGVGGQLNTEAFF. The CDR3 nucleotides are TGCGCCAGCGGCGTTGGGGGACAATTGAACACTGAAGCTTTCTTT.

This chain links TRBV19 with TRBJ2-2, with 8 bases matching TRBD2. V was pared by 3 bases and J by 4 bases, with 31 bases of the junction left unmatched. Looked up from germline, CDR1 is LNHDA and CDR2 is SQIVND (reference sequence). There are 24 residues in the CDR3. The CDR3 reads CASSMGRGGIFGVAGTPSTGELFF. The CDR3 coding sequence is TGTGCCAGTAGTATGGGCCGCGGAGGGATTTTCGGGGTAGCGGGGACCCCCAGCACCGGGGAGCTGTTTTTT.

This chain uses TRBV19 with TRBJ1-5; 9 bases agree with TRBD1. Germline V gene sequence: CDR1 LNHDA, CDR2 SQIVND (reference sequence). This CDR3 comprises 18 residues. V shed 4 bases and J 2 bases; nucleotides not matched to a gene: 12. DNA of the CDR3: TGTGCCAGTAGTAACCCCGGGACAGGGTCATTGGGCAATCAGCCCCAGCATTTT. This sequence encodes CASSNPGTGSLGNQPQHF.

The chain couples TRBV7-9 to TRBJ1-1, with D possibly matching TRBD1 (6 bases). Germline V gene data show CDR1 as SEHNR and CDR2 as FQNEAQ (reference sequence). This CDR3 comprises 16 residues. Deletions cut 4 bases from V and 5 bases from J, with 20 bases between. CDR3 bases: TGTGCCAGCAGCTCCCCTAAGAACAGGGTTGGAACTGAAGCTTTCTTT. Translating it yields CASSSPKNRVGTEAFF.

This clone came up once. V is TRBV30 and J is TRBJ2-3; TRBD2 might be the D (6 bases). The germline V gene has CDR1 GTSNPN and CDR2 SVGIG (reference sequence). CDR3 size: 13 residues. V was clipped by 3 bases and J by 2 bases, with 9 bases between them. DNA for the CDR3: TGTGCCTGGAGCGGGGGACTCACAGATACGCAGTATTTT. Residues: CAWSGGLTDTQYF.

The genes are TRBV28 and TRBJ1-4; no reliable D call. CDR3 size: 11 residues. V lost 3 bases to trimming and J lost 6 bases, with 2 bases between them. Germline lookup yields CDR1 MDHEN and CDR2 SYDVKM. The CDR3 DNA follows: TGTGCCAGCAGTTTTTATGAAAAACTGTTTTTT. Protein product: CASSFYEKLFF.

The CDR3 is CASSRPTTGTGGSEQYF. CDR3 DNA sequence: TGTGCCAGCTCACGACCAACTACCGGGACAGGGGGCAGCGAGCAGTACTTC. The rearrangement uses TRBV18 and TRBJ2-7; 12 bases align to TRBD1. CDR3 length equals 17 residues. V was pared by 4 bases and J by 6 bases, with 13 bases of the junction left unmatched. Germline CDR1 and CDR2: KGHSH and LQKENI. Supplemented by reference TRBV18 and TRBJ2-7, the full variable domain reads NAGVMQNPRHLVRRRGQEARLRCSPMKGHSHVYWYRQLPEEGLKFMVYLQKENIIDESGMPKERFSAEFPKEGPSILRIQQVVRGDSAAYFCASSRPTTGTGGSEQYFGPGTRLTVT.

This chain joins TRBV14 and TRBJ2-5, with D tentatively TRBD1 (7 bases). From germline, CDR1 is SGHDN and CDR2 FVKESK. The V end was cut by 3 bases, the J end by 3 bases, with 14 bases between. The CDR3 runs to 15 residues. CDR3 region: CASSHHRGGEETQYF. The DNA for the CDR3 is TGTGCCAGCAGCCATCACAGGGGAGGTGAAGAGACCCAGTACTTC. Full variable domain (rest looked up from reference TRBV14 and TRBJ2-5): EAGVTQFPSHSVIEKGQTVTLRCDPISGHDNLYWYRRVMGKEIKFLLHFVKESKQDESGMPNNRFLAERTGGTYSTLKVQPAELEDSGVYFCASSHHRGGEETQYFGPGTRLLVL.

The V gene is TRBV28, the J gene TRBJ1-3, with D tentatively TRBD1 (5 bases). The V end was cut by 2 bases, the J end by 0 bases, with 8 bases between. Germline V gene lookup returns CDR1 MDHEN and CDR2 SYDVKM. The CDR3 runs 15 residues. The CDR3 DNA is TGTGCCAGCAGTTTAGGGACGAGCTCTGGAAACACCATATATTTT. Translated: CASSLGTSSGNTIYF.

The chain has TRBV5-1 and TRBJ1-5; 10 positions match TRBD1. The V segment lost 0 bases and the J segment 2 bases; nucleotides outside the gene matches: 2. The CDR3 has 16 amino acids. CDR1 is SGHRS and CDR2 is YFSETQ in the germline V gene. This CDR3 reads CASSLGTGGRNQPQHF. CDR3 coding DNA: TGCGCCAGCAGCTTGGGGACAGGGGGGCGCAATCAGCCCCAGCATTTT.

This chain links TRBV9 with TRBJ2-1; 14 bases are shared with TRBD2. CDR1 is SGDLS and CDR2 is YYNGEE in the germline V gene. V lost 4 bases, J lost 9 bases, and 15 bases stayed unmatched. The CDR3 has 18 residues. This CDR3 is CASSKGLAGALRGGEQFF. The CDR3 DNA reads TGTGCCAGCAGCAAGGGACTAGCGGGAGCCCTCCGGGGAGGTGAGCAGTTCTTC.

The genes are TRBV28 and TRBJ1-6; TRBD1 aligns across 10 bases. The CDR3 spans 14 residues. Looked up from germline, CDR1 is MDHEN and CDR2 is SYDVKM. V shed 11 bases and J 7 bases; nucleotides not matched to a gene: 8. The CDR3 DNA sequence: TGTGCCCACCAGACAGGGGGCGGCAATTCACCCCTCCACTTT. This encodes CAHQTGGGNSPLHF.

The V call is TRBV5-1, the J call TRBJ2-5, with 8 bases matching TRBD2. In germline, CDR1 is SGHRS, CDR2 YFSETQ. The V segment lost 0 bases and the J segment 1 base; nucleotides outside the gene matches: 5. The CDR3 is made up of 16 amino acids. The CDR3 loop reads CASSLGGAGGQETQYF. The CDR3 bases are TGCGCCAGCAGCTTGGGAGGGGCGGGGGGCCAAGAGACCCAGTACTTC. Filled out from reference TRBV5-1 and TRBJ2-5, the complete variable domain reads KAGVTQTPRYLIKTRGQQVTLSCSPISGHRSVSWYQQTPGQGLQFLFEYFSETQRNKGNFPGRFSGRQFSNSRSEMNVSTLELGDSALYLCASSLGGAGGQETQYFGPGTRLLVL.

The CDR3 loop is CASSQVWGTEAFF. For the CDR3, the DNA is TGTGCCAGCAGCCAAGTATGGGGAACTGAAGCTTTCTTT. The V and J genes are TRBV14 and TRBJ1-1; D call uncertain. CDR1 is SGHDN, CDR2 FVKESK, per germline. This CDR3 is 13 amino acids long. Trimming left V 1 base short and J 5 bases short, with 8 bases between.

The chain has TRBV19 and TRBJ1-5; D ambiguous. Germline CDR1 is LNHDA and CDR2 is SQIVND (reference sequence). The CDR3 extends over 15 amino acids. The V and J ends lost 7 bases and 6 bases respectively, with 19 bases between them. The CDR3 protein is CASNDRPHLGQPQHF. Written as DNA, the CDR3 is TGTGCCAGTAATGACCGACCTCACTTGGGTCAGCCCCAGCATTTT. The full variable domain, with the rest looked up from reference TRBV19 and TRBJ1-5, is DGGITQSPKYLFRKEGQNVTLSCEQNLNHDAMYWYRQDPGQGLRLIYYSQIVNDFQKGDIAEGYSVSREKKESFPLTVTSAQKNPTAFYLCASNDRPHLGQPQHFGDGTRLSIL.